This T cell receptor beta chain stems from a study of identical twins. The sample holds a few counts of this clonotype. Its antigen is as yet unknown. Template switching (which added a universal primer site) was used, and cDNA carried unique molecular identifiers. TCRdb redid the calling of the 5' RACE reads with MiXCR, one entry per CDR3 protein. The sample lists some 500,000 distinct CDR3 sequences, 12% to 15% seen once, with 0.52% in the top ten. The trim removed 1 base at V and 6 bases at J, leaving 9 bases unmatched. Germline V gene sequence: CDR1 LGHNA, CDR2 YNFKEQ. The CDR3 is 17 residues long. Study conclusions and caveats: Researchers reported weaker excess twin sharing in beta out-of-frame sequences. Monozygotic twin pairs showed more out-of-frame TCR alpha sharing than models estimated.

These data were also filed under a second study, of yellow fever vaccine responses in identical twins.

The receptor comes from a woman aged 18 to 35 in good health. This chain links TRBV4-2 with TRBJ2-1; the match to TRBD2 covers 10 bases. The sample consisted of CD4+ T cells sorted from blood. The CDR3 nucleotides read TGTGCCAGCAGCCAAGGCATCGGAAGCGGGGGGGTCAATGAGCAGTTCTTC. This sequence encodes CASSQGIGSGGVNEQFF.